What follows are 30 T cell receptor beta chains derived from one specimen sequenced in a study of cytomegalovirus exposure and HLA in healthy donors. The primer mix had 60 Vbeta and 13 Jbeta primers. The repertoire was sequenced with immunoSEQ multiplex PCR; TCRdb's copy has only in-frame clones and lacks some. The table shows 70,000 or so clones, with around 64% occurring only once. Sample: PBMCs. These receptors were taken from a woman between 45 and 65 years old in good health and CMV-seronegative.

This clone was observed a handful of times. The chain combines TRBV10-3 with TRBJ1-3; the D is unclear. The CDR3 totals 15 residues. Trimming cost V 10 bases and J 2 bases, with 18 bases left between them. Germline assignment: CDR1 ENHRY and CDR2 SYGVKD. The CDR3 protein is CATTGLATTGNTIYF. As DNA, the CDR3 is TGTGCCACCACGGGTCTAGCGACAACTGGAAACACCATATATTTT.

V gene TRBV19 combines with J gene TRBJ1-4, with a weak D call TRBD1 (5 bases). Germline assignment: CDR1 LNHDA and CDR2 SQIVND (reference sequence). CDR3 size: 16 residues. V was cut by 5 bases and J by 2 bases, with 15 bases left in between. Written as DNA, the CDR3 is TGTGCCAGTAGTCCTTACAGCCGGGGGACTAATGAAAAACTGTTTTTT. Translation gives CASSPYSRGTNEKLFF.

This clone was seen more than once but under ten times. The chain employs TRBV18 and TRBJ2-1, with 8 bases matching TRBD2. This CDR3 region has 14 residues. Germline CDR1 and CDR2: KGHSH and LQKENI. Germline trimming cut 2 bases from V and 10 bases from J; bases unmatched to any gene: 7. The CDR3 is CASSPSWGGGEQFF. CDR3 DNA sequence: TGTGCCAGCTCACCATCGTGGGGCGGGGGGGAGCAGTTCTTC.

CDR3 loop: CASSIDRATAGDQPQHF. The CDR3 DNA follows: TGTGCCAGTAGTATAGACCGTGCAACGGCAGGCGATCAGCCCCAGCATTTT. V and J are TRBV19 and TRBJ1-5; D unresolved. The CDR3 has 17 residues. The V gene lost 0 bases and the J gene lost 5 bases, with 17 bases spanning the gap. CDR1 and CDR2 from the germline V gene are LNHDA and SQIVND (reference sequence).

The chain carries TRBV15 and TRBJ2-7, with unresolved D. Per germline, CDR1 LNHNV and CDR2 YYDKDF (reference sequence). Deletions cut 9 bases from V and 3 bases from J, with 15 bases between. The CDR3 runs 13 residues. The CDR3 DNA reads TGTGCCACGCCATCCCACGTAGTCTACGAGCAGTACTTC. This sequence encodes CATPSHVVYEQYF.

The chain recombines TRBV18 with TRBJ1-4; D gene unclear. This CDR3 region has 15 residues. Looked up from germline, CDR1 is KGHSH and CDR2 is LQKENI. V lost 3 bases, J lost 0 bases, and 8 bases lay in between. CDR3 sequence reads: CASSPQRATNEKLFF. The CDR3 DNA is TGTGCCAGCTCACCGCAGAGGGCAACTAATGAAAAACTGTTTTTT.

This chain links TRBV10-3 with TRBJ1-2; 11 nucleotides match TRBD1. Germline-derived CDR1 and CDR2 are ENHRY and SYGVKD. There are 15 residues in the CDR3. J lost 7 bases, V lost 6 bases, and 10 bases had no gene match. DNA of the CDR3: TGTGCCATCAGCCAATTAGGACAGGGGGCAGGTGGCTACACCTTC. Translated: CAISQLGQGAGGYTF.

This clone has just one count. This chain joins TRBV11-3 and TRBJ2-7; a possible D gene is TRBD2 (5 bases). Trimming shortened V by 6 bases and J by 0 bases, and 12 bases separated the two germline ends. Looked up from germline, CDR1 is SGHNT and CDR2 is YENEEA. There are 14 residues in the CDR3. The CDR3 reads CASRGAGDSYEQYF. CDR3 bases: TGTGCCAGCAGGGGCGCCGGGGACTCCTACGAGCAGTACTTC.

This clone was detected only a few times. The chain joins TRBV29-1 to TRBJ1-4; weak D call: TRBD1 (6 bases). The CDR3 length is 16 residues. V gave up 0 bases and J gave up 5 bases, with 16 bases separating them. Germline CDR1 reads SQVTM; CDR2 reads ANQGSEA. CDR3 sequence: CSVEDPRGSPNEKLFF. In DNA, the CDR3 is TGCAGCGTTGAAGACCCCAGGGGCTCCCCCAATGAAAAACTGTTTTTT.

This chain links TRBV5-6 with TRBJ2-1; tentatively, D is TRBD1 (6 bases). V lost 2 bases and J 7 bases, leaving 7 bases between the germline ends. Germline CDR1 and CDR2: SGHDT and YYEEEE. This CDR3 spans 12 amino acids. The CDR3 nucleotides read TGTGCCAGCAGCTTCCAGGGGAATGAGCAGTTCTTC. Translated: CASSFQGNEQFF. The full variable domain, rest sourced from reference TRBV5-6 and TRBJ2-1, is DAGVTQSPTHLIKTRGQQVTLRCSPKSGHDTVSWYQQALGQGPQFIFQYYEEEERQRGNFPDRFSGHQFPNYSSELNVNALLLGDSALYLCASSFQGNEQFFGPGTRLTVL.

In this sample, this clone is medium-sized. The chain joins TRBV9 to TRBJ2-4, with TRBD1 identical over 10 bases. Trimming cost V 2 bases and J 8 bases; bases outside gene matches: 4. Looked up from germline, CDR1 is SGDLS and CDR2 is YYNGEE. The CDR3 covers 14 residues. CDR3 in DNA: TGTGCCAGCAGCGTGACAGGGGGCACGGACATTCAGTACTTC. Protein sequence: CASSVTGGTDIQYF.

This sequence joins TRBV5-4 and TRBJ2-6; TRBD2 aligns across 13 bases. Germline-derived CDR1 and CDR2 are SGHNT and YYREEE (reference sequence). V lost 4 bases and J lost 2; bases outside the gene matches: 3. CDR3 length: 17 residues. The CDR3 DNA reads TGTGCCAGCAGCCCCGGACTAGCGGGAGCTGGGGCCAACGTCCTGACTTTC. Translation: CASSPGLAGAGANVLTF.

As to this clone: Other DNA sequences within the sample encode an identical CDR3. The chain combines TRBV19 with TRBJ1-5; no definite D call. The CDR3 is made up of 13 amino acids. Germline V gives CDR1 LNHDA, CDR2 SQIVND (reference sequence). V lost 6 bases to trimming and J lost 0 bases, with 6 bases between them. CDR3 DNA sequence: TGTGCCAGTAGCCACGGTAGCAATCAGCCCCAGCATTTT. Protein product: CASSHGSNQPQHF.

The chain uses TRBV6-6 and TRBJ1-5; D is ambiguous. The germline V gene has CDR1 MNHNY and CDR2 SVGAGI (reference sequence). The CDR3 sequence is 15 residues long. V lost 0 bases and J lost 0, with 6 bases in between. CDR3 nucleotide sequence: TGTGCCAGCAGTTACTCGGGGAGTAGCAATCAGCCCCAGCATTTT. Amino acid sequence: CASSYSGSSNQPQHF.

Only a few counts were recorded for this clone. In the same sample, other DNA sequences code for this CDR3. As DNA, the CDR3 is TGCGCCAGCAGCTTGGGTCAGTTGAATGAAAAACTGTTTTTT. This translates into CASSLGQLNEKLFF. The chain links TRBV5-1 to TRBJ1-4; D is uncertain. V was shortened by 0 bases and J by 5 bases, with 8 bases between the two germline ends. Germline V lookup: CDR1 SGHRS, CDR2 YFSETQ. The CDR3 is 14 residues long.

The chain carries TRBV29-1 and TRBJ1-2; 7 bases are shared with TRBD1. The length of the CDR3 is 15 residues. V lost 7 bases, J lost 5 bases, and 16 bases stayed unmatched. Germline assignment: CDR1 SQVTM and CDR2 ANQGSEA. The CDR3 sequence is CSAGSPDRVDYGYTF. Here the CDR3 DNA reads TGCAGCGCCGGGAGCCCCGACAGGGTGGATTATGGCTACACCTTC.

The V call is TRBV19, the J call TRBJ1-1; 7 bases are a match to TRBD1. CDR3 length: 11 amino acids. V was pared by 10 bases and J by 6 bases, with 5 bases of the junction left unmatched. From germline, CDR1 is LNHDA and CDR2 SQIVND (reference sequence). The CDR3 DNA reads as TGTGCCACCTTGACAGGGCCTGAAGCTTTCTTT. It codes for CATLTGPEAFF.

There are a few counts of this clone. The gene calls are TRBV28 and TRBJ1-5; TRBD1 aligns across 7 bases. The CDR3 sequence is 15 residues long. With 8 bases clipped from V and 0 bases from J, the junction kept 7 bases outside the gene matches. The V gene's germline CDR1 is MDHEN and CDR2 SYDVKM. CDR3: CASHGTAYSNQPQHF. The CDR3 DNA reads as TGTGCCAGCCATGGGACAGCGTATAGCAATCAGCCCCAGCATTTT.

This rearrangement joins TRBV7-3 to TRBJ2-1; the match to TRBD2 covers 8 bases. Trimming cost V 5 bases and J 7 bases; bases outside gene matches: 13. The CDR3 covers 16 residues. Per germline, CDR1 SGHTA and CDR2 FQGTGA. CDR3 bases: TGTGCCAGCAGCCCTCTAGCGGGCTTGGACAAGAATGAGCAGTTCTTC. Protein product: CASSPLAGLDKNEQFF.

This chain links TRBV7-9 with TRBJ1-1; no firm D call. V was pared by 10 bases and J by 1 base, with 10 bases between. Germline values: CDR1 SEHNR, CDR2 FQNEAQ (reference sequence). The CDR3 extends over 12 amino acids. CDR3 region: CAIRNSNTEAFF. The CDR3 DNA sequence: TGTGCCATTAGAAACTCGAACACTGAAGCTTTCTTT.

The rearrangement links TRBV4-1 to TRBJ2-5, with 7 bases lining up with TRBD1. CDR1 and CDR2 (germline): MGHRA, YSYEKL. The CDR3 extends over 15 amino acids. After removal of 0 bases from V and 5 bases from J, the junction contained 6 bases not matched to a gene. CDR3 DNA sequence: TGCGCCAGCAGCCAAGATGGACAGGTTGGGGAGACCCAGTACTTC. Translating it yields CASSQDGQVGETQYF.

The CDR3 protein is CASSQDLRDNSNQPQHF. The CDR3 DNA sequence: TGCGCCAGCAGCCAAGATTTGAGGGACAATAGCAATCAGCCCCAGCATTTT. The V call is TRBV4-3, the J call TRBJ1-5; tentative D call: TRBD1 (6 bases). This CDR3 is 17 amino acids long. V shed 0 bases and J shed 0 bases, with 12 bases lying between them. CDR1 and CDR2 (germline): LGHNA, YSLEER.

This chain uses TRBV19 with TRBJ1-1; D call uncertain. This CDR3 comprises 14 residues. CDR1 LNHDA and CDR2 SQIVND come from the germline V gene (reference sequence). Trimming shortened V by 3 bases and J by 4 bases, and 12 bases separated the two germline ends. The CDR3 sequence is CASSMGGGRTEAFF. The CDR3 DNA is TGTGCCAGTAGTATGGGAGGAGGTCGCACTGAAGCTTTCTTT.

This clone was counted between two and nine times. The chain combines TRBV11-2 with TRBJ2-2, with 10 nucleotides matching TRBD1. In germline, CDR1 is SGHAT, CDR2 FQNNGV. The V and J ends lost 7 bases and 7 bases, in that order; junction bases with no gene match: 12. The CDR3 is 16 residues long. The chain's CDR3 is CASTPFGTGVYGELFF. The DNA of the CDR3 is TGTGCCAGCACCCCTTTCGGGACAGGGGTTTACGGGGAGCTGTTTTTT. Full variable domain (remainder filled in from reference TRBV11-2 and TRBJ2-2): EAGVAQSPRYKIIEKRQSVAFWCNPISGHATLYWYQQILGQGPKLLIQFQNNGVVDDSQLPKDRFSAERLKGVDSTLKIQPAKLEDSAVYLCASTPFGTGVYGELFFGEGSRLTVL.

The chain combines TRBV4-1 with TRBJ1-5; TRBD1 aligns across 8 bases. The CDR3 consists of 18 residues. Per germline, CDR1 MGHRA and CDR2 YSYEKL. V shed 2 bases and J 0 bases; nucleotides not matched to a gene: 9. For the CDR3, the DNA is TGCGCCAGCAGCCAATTCGGACAGGGAGGGTATAGCAATCAGCCCCAGCATTTT. This encodes CASSQFGQGGYSNQPQHF.

J is TRBJ2-1 and V is TRBV10-1; TRBD2 might be the D (6 bases). The CDR3 spans 16 residues. In germline, CDR1 is WNHNN, CDR2 SYGVQD (reference sequence). CDR3 protein: CVVVPLPGLLRNEQFF. CDR3 nucleotides: TGCGTCGTCGTTCCGTTGCCGGGACTCCTACGCAATGAGCAGTTCTTC.

The rearrangement uses TRBV30 and TRBJ1-4, with D perhaps TRBD1 (6 bases). Germline CDR1 GTSNPN, CDR2 SVGIG (reference sequence). Trimming stripped 1 base from V and 6 bases from J, with 6 bases between. The CDR3 extends over 12 amino acids. The CDR3 DNA follows: TGTGCCTGGAGTGCAGGGGATGAAAAACTGTTTTTT. Its translation: CAWSAGDEKLFF.

The chain uses TRBV28 and TRBJ1-1; D is uncertain. The CDR3 is 14 amino acids. Trimming stripped 2 bases from V and 7 bases from J, with 14 bases between. In germline, CDR1 is MDHEN, CDR2 SYDVKM. CDR3 nucleotides: TGTGCCAGCAGTTTACAGGTTGCGTTGATTGAAGCTTTCTTT. Translated: CASSLQVALIEAFF.

The chain employs TRBV6-6 and TRBJ2-2; weak D call: TRBD2 (5 bases). This CDR3 is 14 amino acids long. With 5 bases removed from V and 6 bases from J, the gap between germline ends came to 13 bases. Germline CDR1 is MNHNY and CDR2 is SVGAGI (reference sequence). CDR3 amino acids: CASSRDMGAGELFF. Here the CDR3 DNA reads TGTGCCAGCAGTCGCGACATGGGAGCCGGGGAGCTGTTTTTT.

CDR3 amino acids: CATSRDPKRGSGTQYF. CDR3 bases: TGTGCCACCAGCAGAGACCCAAAGCGGGGGTCCGGGACCCAGTACTTC. The chain links TRBV15 to TRBJ2-5; 8 bases are a match to TRBD2. Germline assignment: CDR1 LNHNV and CDR2 YYDKDF (reference sequence). J lost 7 bases, V lost 0 bases, and 10 bases had no gene match. This CDR3 region has 16 residues.